The 10 T cell receptor beta chains in this list originate from one sample, sequenced in a study of PD-L1 blockade in urothelial cancer. Generated by immunoSEQ multiplex PCR, the TCRdb table keeps only in-frame clones and is missing some. The sample contains over 100,000 clones, roughly 90% of which appear only once. Time point in this sample: peripheral blood 6 weeks after treatment start. The input for sequencing was PBMCs, taken around atezolizumab (anti-PD-L1) treatment. The source is a man in his 60s with urothelial cancer.

The chain uses TRBV28 and TRBJ2-7; 12 bases line up with TRBD2. The V segment lost 5 bases and the J segment 0 bases; nucleotides outside the gene matches: 2. The germline CDR1 and CDR2 sequences are MDHEN and SYDVKM. The CDR3 spans 15 residues. The CDR3 loop is CASSQTSGSSYEQYF. CDR3 coding DNA: TGTGCCAGCAGTCAGACTAGCGGGAGCTCCTACGAGCAGTACTTC.

This chain uses TRBV7-2 with TRBJ2-7; weak D call: TRBD2 (5 bases). The CDR3 is made up of 13 amino acids. Trimming took 7 bases from V and 1 from J, leaving 11 bases between them. Germline V CDR1 and CDR2: SGHTA, FQGNSA. The CDR3 bases are TGTGCCAGCAAGAAAGGGAGTTCCTACGAGCAGTACTTC. Translation: CASKKGSSYEQYF.

The sample holds one count of this clone. The chain uses TRBV7-9 and TRBJ2-3; D gene unclear. CDR3 size: 14 residues. V lost 5 bases, J lost 1 base, and 10 bases lay in between. Germline-derived CDR1 and CDR2 are SEHNR and FQNEAQ (reference sequence). Written as DNA, the CDR3 is TGTGCCAGCAGCAGCTTATTGGGCACAGATACGCAGTATTTT. Its translation is CASSSLLGTDTQYF.

V usage is TRBV6-5 and J usage is TRBJ2-1; possibly TRBD1 for D (6 bases). The CDR3 has 14 residues. The V end lost 6 bases, the J end lost 4 bases, and 13 bases lay between the germline ends. CDR1 is MNHEY, CDR2 SVGAGI, per germline. CDR3: CASSPTGWYNEQFF. As DNA, the CDR3 is TGTGCCAGCAGCCCGACAGGATGGTACAATGAGCAGTTCTTC.

This clone was picked up one time. DNA for the CDR3: TGTGCCAGCAGAACCCGAGCATCGAGGGCCTCTGGAAACACCATATATTTT. Translating gives CASRTRASRASGNTIYF. The chain links TRBV28 to TRBJ1-3; D not resolved. Germline CDR1 and CDR2: MDHEN and SYDVKM. The V gene lost 6 bases and the J gene lost 0 bases, with 18 bases spanning the gap. This CDR3 contains 17 residues.

This clone was recorded once. The V and J genes are TRBV9 and TRBJ2-1; D uncertain. Germline V gene sequence: CDR1 SGDLS, CDR2 YYNGEE. The ends were cut back, 3 bases at V and 5 bases at J, with 12 bases in the middle. The CDR3 spans 14 residues. CDR3 coding DNA: TGTGCCAGCAGCGACCCGGCAGGAAACAATGAGCAGTTCTTC. This codes for CASSDPAGNNEQFF.

J is TRBJ2-7 and V is TRBV29-1; D gene uncertain. Trimming removed 7 bases at V and 2 bases at J, with 12 bases between. CDR3 length equals 12 residues. Germline values: CDR1 SQVTM, CDR2 ANQGSEA. The CDR3 nucleotides are TGCAGCGGAGGCCACACCGCCTACGAGCAGTACTTC. Its protein is CSGGHTAYEQYF.

The rearrangement uses TRBV6-4 and TRBJ2-7; 9 bases fit TRBD1. CDR3 length equals 15 residues. Germline V gene sequence: CDR1 MRHNA, CDR2 SNTAGT. V trimming: 0 bases; J trimming: 6 bases; junction bases outside the gene matches: 6. CDR3 amino acids: CASSDSGTGLIEQYF. In DNA form, the CDR3 reads TGTGCCAGCAGTGACTCTGGGACAGGGCTCATCGAGCAGTACTTC.

The chain uses TRBV10-2 and TRBJ2-5; D might be TRBD1 (5 bases). Germline CDR1 is WSHSY and CDR2 is SAAADI. With 6 bases removed from V and 0 bases from J, the gap between germline ends came to 11 bases. CDR3 length equals 14 residues. In DNA form, the CDR3 reads TGCGCCAGCAGGGACACCCGGTACCAAGAGACCCAGTACTTC. Its protein product is CASRDTRYQETQYF.

The V call is TRBV30, the J call TRBJ1-2; 7 bases line up with TRBD1. The germline V gene has CDR1 GTSNPN and CDR2 SVGIG (reference sequence). The CDR3 is 14 residues long. Trimming took 0 bases from V and 4 from J; bases not matched to a gene: 5. CDR3 region: CAWSVHRGGYGYTF. CDR3 nucleotide sequence: TGTGCCTGGAGTGTACACAGGGGAGGCTATGGCTACACCTTC.